This T cell receptor (beta chain) was identified during a study of T cells after yellow fever vaccination. In TCRdb, the 5' RACE reads were re-called with MiXCR into one record per CDR3 protein. The table has roughly 260,000 distinct CDR3 sequences, 10% to 15% seen once; the top ten hold about 0.51%. The study, taken as a whole, reports: Boosting was followed by the reappearance of most primary-vaccination clones (approximately 95% CD4, around 90% CD8). Repertoires obtained by FACS sorting could include abundant clonotypes that entered as contaminants from the bulk population. A small share of clonotypes appeared in both CD4 and CD8 compartments.

This clonotype came up a few times. The target antigen is unknown. Trimming took off 5 bases at V and 5 bases at J, with 8 bases between the two ends. This CDR3 has 12 residues. Germline V gene sequence: CDR1 MDHEN, CDR2 SYDVKM. This receptor was taken from a man aged 25-45 years who received the YFV17D yellow fever vaccine. The chain recombines TRBV28 with TRBJ2-3; D is ambiguous. Sequencing was performed on CD4+ T cells sorted from PBMCs, taken 45 days after the yellow fever booster vaccination. CDR3 sequence (DNA): TGTGCCAGCAGTGAGCTCAAAGATACGCAGTATTTT. It specifies CASSELKDTQYF.